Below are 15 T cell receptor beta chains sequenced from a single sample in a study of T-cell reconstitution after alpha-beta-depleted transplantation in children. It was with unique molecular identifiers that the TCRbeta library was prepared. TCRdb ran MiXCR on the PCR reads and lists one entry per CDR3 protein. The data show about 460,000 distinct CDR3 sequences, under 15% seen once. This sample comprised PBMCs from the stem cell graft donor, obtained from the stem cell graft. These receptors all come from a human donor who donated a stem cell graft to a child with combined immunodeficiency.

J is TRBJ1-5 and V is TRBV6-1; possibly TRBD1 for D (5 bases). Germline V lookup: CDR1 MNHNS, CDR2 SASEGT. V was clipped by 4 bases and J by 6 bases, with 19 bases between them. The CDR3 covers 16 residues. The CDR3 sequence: CASSAPGVGGTQPQHF. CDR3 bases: TGTGCCAGCAGTGCGCCGGGAGTCGGAGGGACTCAGCCCCAGCATTTT.

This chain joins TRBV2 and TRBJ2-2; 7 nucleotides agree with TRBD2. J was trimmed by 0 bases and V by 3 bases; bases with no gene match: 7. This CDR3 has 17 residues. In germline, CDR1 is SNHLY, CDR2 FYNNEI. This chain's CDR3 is CASSEVPSGSNTGELFF. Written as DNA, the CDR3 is TGTGCCAGCAGTGAGGTGCCTAGCGGTTCGAACACCGGGGAGCTGTTTTTT.

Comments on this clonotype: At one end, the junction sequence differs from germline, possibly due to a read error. CDR3 bases: TGTGTCAGCTCACCTCAACTCGGGACAGGGGATTCACCCCTCCACTTT. This sequence encodes CVSSPQLGTGDSPLHF. The chain joins TRBV18 to TRBJ1-6; TRBD1 agrees at 10 bases. Germline V lookup: CDR1 KGHSH, CDR2 LQKENI. The CDR3 covers 16 residues.

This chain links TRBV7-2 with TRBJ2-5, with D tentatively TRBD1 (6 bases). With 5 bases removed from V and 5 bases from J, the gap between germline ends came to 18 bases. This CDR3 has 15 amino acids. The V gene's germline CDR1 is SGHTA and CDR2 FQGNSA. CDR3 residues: CASSPDSRRGETQYF. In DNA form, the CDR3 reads TGTGCCAGCAGCCCCGACTCTCGAAGGGGGGAGACCCAGTACTTC.

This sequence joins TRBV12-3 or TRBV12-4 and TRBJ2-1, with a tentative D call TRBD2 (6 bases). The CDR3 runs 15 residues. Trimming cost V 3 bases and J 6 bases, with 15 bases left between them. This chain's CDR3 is CASSFASGEVNEQFF. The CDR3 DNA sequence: TGTGCCAGCAGTTTTGCGTCCGGGGAGGTCAATGAGCAGTTCTTC.

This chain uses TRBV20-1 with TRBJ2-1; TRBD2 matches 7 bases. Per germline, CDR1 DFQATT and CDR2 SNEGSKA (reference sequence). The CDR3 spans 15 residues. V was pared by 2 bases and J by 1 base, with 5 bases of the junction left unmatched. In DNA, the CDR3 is TGCAGTGCTAGATCTGAGGGAGGGTCCTACAATGAGCAGTTCTTC. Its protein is CSARSEGGSYNEQFF.

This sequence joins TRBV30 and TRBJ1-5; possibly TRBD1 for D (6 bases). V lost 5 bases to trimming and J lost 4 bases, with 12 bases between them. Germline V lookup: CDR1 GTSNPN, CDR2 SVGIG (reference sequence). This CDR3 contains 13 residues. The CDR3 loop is CAWEGGPNQPQHF. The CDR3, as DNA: TGTGCCTGGGAAGGGGGGCCTAATCAGCCCCAGCATTTT.

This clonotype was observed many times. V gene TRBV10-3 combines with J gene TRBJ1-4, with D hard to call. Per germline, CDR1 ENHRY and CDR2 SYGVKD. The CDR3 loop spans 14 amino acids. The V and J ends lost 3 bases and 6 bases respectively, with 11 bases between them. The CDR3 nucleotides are TGTGCCATCAGTGACCCCCGCCGGGATGAAAAACTGTTTTTT. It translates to CAISDPRRDEKLFF.

As DNA, the CDR3 is TGCGCCAGCAGCCAAGATCGGGAGGGCCCCCACAATGAGCAGTTCTTC. Translated, it gives CASSQDREGPHNEQFF. V and J are TRBV4-3 and TRBJ2-1; 8 bases fit TRBD2. V was clipped by 0 bases and J by 5 bases; unmatched bases: 6. The CDR3 covers 16 residues. CDR1 is LGHNA, CDR2 YSLEER, per germline.

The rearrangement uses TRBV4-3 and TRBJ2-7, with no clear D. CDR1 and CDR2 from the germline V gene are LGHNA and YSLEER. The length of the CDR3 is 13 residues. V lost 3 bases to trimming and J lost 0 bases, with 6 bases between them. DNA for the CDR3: TGCGCCAGCAGCCACGGATACTCCTACGAGCAGTACTTC. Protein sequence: CASSHGYSYEQYF.

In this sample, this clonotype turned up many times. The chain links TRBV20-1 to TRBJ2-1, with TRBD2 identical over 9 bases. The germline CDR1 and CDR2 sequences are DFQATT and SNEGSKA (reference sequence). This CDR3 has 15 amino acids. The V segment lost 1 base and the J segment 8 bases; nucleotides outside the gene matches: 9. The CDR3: CSARVLGGRVDEQFF. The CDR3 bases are TGCAGTGCTAGAGTTCTGGGCGGGAGGGTAGATGAGCAGTTCTTC.

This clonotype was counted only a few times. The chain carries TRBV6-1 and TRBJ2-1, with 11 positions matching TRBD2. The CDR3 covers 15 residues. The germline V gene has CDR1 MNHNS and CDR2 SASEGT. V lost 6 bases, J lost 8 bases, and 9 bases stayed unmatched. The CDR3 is CASRWTSGSIDEQFF. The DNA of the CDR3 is TGTGCCAGCAGGTGGACTAGCGGGTCGATCGATGAGCAGTTCTTC.

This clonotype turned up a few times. CDR3 residues: CASSLWDTYEQYF. CDR3 DNA sequence: TGTGCCAGCAGTTTATGGGACACCTACGAGCAGTACTTC. The genes are TRBV27 and TRBJ2-7, with a weak D call TRBD1 (6 bases). Per the germline V gene, CDR1 is MNHEY and CDR2 is SMNVEV (reference sequence). Trimming cost V 1 base and J 2 bases, with 6 bases left between them. This CDR3 is built from 13 residues.

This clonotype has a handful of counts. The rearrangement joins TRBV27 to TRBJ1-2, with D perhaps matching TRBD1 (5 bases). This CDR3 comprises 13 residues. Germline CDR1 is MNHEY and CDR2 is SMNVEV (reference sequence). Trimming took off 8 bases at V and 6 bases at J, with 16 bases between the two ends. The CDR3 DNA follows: TGTGCCAGCGGTCGCCAGGGTAAGGATGGCTACACCTTC. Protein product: CASGRQGKDGYTF.

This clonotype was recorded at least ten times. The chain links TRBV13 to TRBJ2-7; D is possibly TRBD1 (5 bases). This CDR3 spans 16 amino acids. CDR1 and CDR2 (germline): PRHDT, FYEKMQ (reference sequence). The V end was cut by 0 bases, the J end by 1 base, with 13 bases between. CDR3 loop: CASSLGPAGSSYEQYF. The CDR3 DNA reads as TGTGCCAGCAGCTTAGGGCCGGCAGGGTCGTCCTACGAGCAGTACTTC.